This T cell receptor (beta chain) derives from a study of early T cells in non-severe SARS-CoV-2 infection. Study-level information: It was bulk RNA from unsorted whole blood that was sequenced, and the chains were unpaired.

MiXCR, applied by TCRdb to the 5' RACE reads, yields one record per CDR3 protein. The sample has roughly 90,000 distinct CDR3 sequences; about 14% are singletons. Germline V lookup: CDR1 SGHAT, CDR2 FQDESV (reference sequence). V trimming: 6 bases; J trimming: 9 bases; junction bases outside the gene matches: 10. CDR3 size: 14 residues. This receptor was obtained from an adult who was a healthcare worker with PCR-confirmed SARS-CoV-2 infection or an uninfected control (not recorded which). V usage is TRBV11-1 and J usage is TRBJ2-4, with 8 bases that match TRBD2. The sample comprised whole blood. In nucleotides, the CDR3 is TGTGCCAGCAGACTAGCGGATGGATCGGGCATTCAGTACTTC. Amino acid sequence: CASRLADGSGIQYF.